This T cell receptor beta chain was documented in a study of cytomegalovirus exposure and HLA in healthy donors. As regards this clone: Its antigen is currently unknown.

Findings and limits, study-wide: Follow-up analysis later connected one missense variant in DCLRE1C with trimming of TCR beta V- and J-genes.

V dropped 0 bases and J dropped 4 bases, with 13 bases sitting between them. The length of the CDR3 is 15 residues. The germline gives CDR1 SGHRS, CDR2 YFSETQ. It was with 60 Vbeta and 13 Jbeta primers that the PCR ran. This table comes from immunoSEQ multiplex PCR, and its TCRdb copy is limited to in-frame clones, with some not included. Of about 110,000 clones listed, around three quarters are singletons. The chain is built from TRBV5-1 and TRBJ1-1; the D gene is possibly TRBD1 (5 bases). The receptor was derived from a woman younger than 30 in good health and CMV-seropositive. Sequencing used PBMCs. The CDR3 loop is CASSLASGGGTEAFF. CDR3 sequence (DNA): TGCGCCAGCAGCTTGGCCAGTGGCGGGGGCACTGAAGCTTTCTTT.